A selection of T cell receptor beta chains follows, all from one sample in a study of blood T cell repertoires in COVID-19. The repertoire was sequenced with immunoSEQ multiplex PCR; TCRdb's copy has only in-frame clones and lacks some. Here the sample spans just over 60,000 clones, around four fifths being singletons. Sample: peripheral blood. These TCRs come from a man younger than 45 with COVID-19, enrolled during active disease. Each CDR3 is given with its conserved first and last residue. The D gene is left open where the match is weak. Clone size is stated in some rows and not others, as once, few, many or a class when expanded.

>-|-|TRBJ1-2|TRBV28
CASSNVLGAGYGYTF
TGTGCCAGCAGCAATGTTCTGGGGGCAGGCTATGGCTACACCTTC
>-|once|TRBJ2-7|TRBV5-1
CASSFTYEQYF
TGCGCCAGCAGCTTTACCTACGAGCAGTACTTC
>TRBD1|-|TRBJ2-4|TRBV2
CASTLDRGQSDIQYF
TGTGCCAGCACACTCGACAGGGGGCAATCAGACATTCAGTACTTC
>-|-|TRBJ2-2|TRBV5-1
CASSFQGGAGELFF
TGCGCCAGCAGCTTCCAAGGGGGGGCCGGGGAGCTGTTTTTT
>-|-|TRBJ2-1|TRBV24-1
CATSDSTGRSLSNEQFF
TGTGCCACCAGTGATTCCACAGGGAGAAGCCTTAGCAATGAGCAGTTCTTC
>-|-|TRBJ2-3|TRBV9
CASSPSPRSSTDTQYF
TGTGCCAGCAGCCCCTCCCCTAGGTCTAGCACAGATACGCAGTATTTT
>TRBD1|-|TRBJ1-4|TRBV29-1
CSSLDRVGEKLFF
TGCAGCTCCCTGGACAGGGTTGGTGAAAAACTGTTTTTT
>TRBD1|few|TRBJ1-5|TRBV28
CASSSGTGVSNQPQHF
TGTGCCAGCAGTTCAGGGACAGGAGTGAGCAATCAGCCCCAGCATTTT
>TRBD1|-|TRBJ1-1|TRBV5-1
CASSSTTGGGTEAFF
TGCGCCAGCAGCAGTACGACAGGGGGCGGCACTGAAGCTTTCTTT
>TRBD1|-|TRBJ1-1|TRBV24-1
CATSGGTDNTEAFF
TGTGCCACCAGTGGAGGGACAGATAACACTGAAGCTTTCTTT
>-|-|TRBJ1-6|TRBV4-1
CASSQERGKYNSPLHF
TGCGCCAGCAGCCAAGAGAGAGGGAAATATAATTCACCCCTCCACTTT
>-|-|TRBJ1-2|TRBV6-6
CASSSFRQQGNGYTF
TGTGCCAGCAGTTCGTTTAGACAGCAAGGGAATGGCTACACCTTC
>-|-|TRBJ1-2|TRBV6-2/TRBV6-3
CASSYSVGSGYTF
TGTGCCAGCAGTTACTCTGTCGGGAGTGGCTACACCTTC
>-|-|TRBJ1-4|TRBV28
CASRIQGNEKLFF
TGTGCCAGCAGGATACAGGGTAATGAAAAACTGTTTTTT
>TRBD1|-|TRBJ1-1|TRBV7-9
CASSPRGRTNTEAFF
TGTGCCAGCAGCCCAAGGGGGCGGACGAACACTGAAGCTTTCTTT
>-|-|TRBJ1-3|TRBV9
CASSVDDSSGNTIYF
TGTGCCAGCAGCGTAGACGACAGCTCTGGAAACACCATATATTTT
>-|-|TRBJ2-1|TRBV24-1
CATSAQGRKNNEQFF
TGTGCCACCAGTGCGCAGGGAAGAAAAAACAATGAGCAGTTCTTC
>TRBD1|-|TRBJ2-7|TRBV18
CASSPWQGVDEQYF
TGTGCCAGCTCACCCTGGCAGGGGGTGGACGAGCAGTACTTC
>-|-|TRBJ2-7|TRBV11-3
CASSPPGQKRATYEQYF
TGTGCCAGCAGCCCACCGGGACAAAAAAGGGCTACCTACGAGCAGTACTTC
>TRBD1|-|TRBJ1-2|TRBV5-6
CASSLGDRGRLVGYTF
TGTGCCAGCAGCTTGGGGGACAGGGGGAGGCTGGTTGGCTACACCTTC
>TRBD1|few|TRBJ1-1|TRBV5-6
CASSQGTGVNTEAFF
TGTGCCAGCAGCCAAGGGACAGGAGTGAACACTGAAGCTTTCTTT
>TRBD1|-|TRBJ1-1|TRBV4-1
CASSWGQVRENTEAFF
TGCGCCAGTAGTTGGGGACAGGTAAGGGAGAACACTGAAGCTTTCTTT
>TRBD2|-|TRBJ2-2|TRBV28
CASTRTSGIAGELFF
TGTGCCAGCACCCGGACTAGCGGGATAGCCGGGGAGCTGTTTTTT
>TRBD1|-|TRBJ1-1|TRBV10-3
CAIRGQGASTEAFF
TGTGCCATCCGGGGTCAGGGGGCCTCCACTGAAGCTTTCTTT
>-|-|TRBJ1-1|TRBV6-5
CASSYLNRVGNTEAFF
TGTGCCAGCAGTTACTTAAACAGGGTGGGGAACACTGAAGCTTTCTTT
>TRBD2|-|TRBJ2-7|TRBV19
CAAGLGNDEQYF
TGTGCAGCGGGGCTAGGGAACGACGAGCAGTACTTC
>-|-|TRBJ2-5|TRBV5-1
CASSLQGFKETQYF
TGCGCCAGCAGCTTGCAGGGGTTTAAGGAGACCCAGTACTTC
>TRBD1|-|TRBJ1-6|TRBV6-1
CASSEGTGGSPLHF
TGTGCCAGCAGTGAAGGGACAGGGGGTTCACCCCTCCACTTT
>-|-|TRBJ2-1|TRBV27
CASSLLSGALVNEQFF
TGTGCCAGCAGTTTATTATCAGGGGCGCTTGTGAATGAGCAGTTCTTC
>TRBD1|-|TRBJ2-1|TRBV11-1
CASSLGGQATRNEQFF
TGTGCCAGCAGCTTAGGGGGACAGGCCACCCGCAATGAGCAGTTCTTC
>TRBD1|-|TRBJ2-3|TRBV4-1
CASSQDSDRATSGTQYF
TGCGCCAGCAGCCAAGATTCAGACAGGGCCACCTCAGGTACGCAGTATTTT
>TRBD2|-|TRBJ2-1|TRBV28
CASSSELAGVNEQFF
TGTGCCAGCAGTTCAGAACTAGCGGGGGTAAATGAGCAGTTCTTC
>TRBD2|-|TRBJ2-3|TRBV7-3
CASSPLGGGTTDTQYF
TGTGCCAGCAGCCCCCTCGGGGGGGGTACCACAGATACGCAGTATTTT
>-|once|TRBJ2-1|TRBV13
CASSLESTGEQFF
TGTGCCAGCAGCTTAGAGTCGACGGGTGAGCAGTTCTTC
>TRBD1|-|TRBJ1-2|TRBV7-2
CASSLPGQGANGYTF
TGTGCCAGCAGCTTACCGGGACAGGGGGCCAATGGCTACACCTTC
>-|once|TRBJ2-3|TRBV9
CASTYTDTQYF
TGTGCCAGCACCTACACAGATACGCAGTATTTT
>TRBD1|-|TRBJ2-5|TRBV30
CAWTGGIQETQYF
TGTGCCTGGACAGGGGGAATCCAAGAGACCCAGTACTTC
>-|once|TRBJ2-1|TRBV5-8
CASSLSAGTLYNEQFF
TGTGCCAGCAGCTTGAGTGCCGGGACTCTTTACAATGAGCAGTTCTTC
>-|-|TRBJ2-7|TRBV5-5
CASSLVDSWDEQYF
TGTGCCAGCAGCTTGGTAGACTCGTGGGACGAGCAGTACTTC
>-|-|TRBJ1-2|TRBV6-6
CASSPGPLGGEPNYGYTF
TGTGCCAGCAGTCCCGGGCCCTTAGGAGGGGAGCCTAACTATGGCTACACCTTC
>TRBD1|-|TRBJ1-1|TRBV30
CAWSGQGEAFF
TGTGCCTGGAGTGGACAGGGAGAAGCTTTCTTT
>TRBD2|-|TRBJ2-1|TRBV4-1
CASSPPTGLTSGRTYNEQFF
TGCGCCAGCAGCCCCCCTACAGGGCTGACTAGCGGGAGAACTTACAATGAGCAGTTCTTC
>-|-|TRBJ1-4|TRBV3-1/TRBV3-2
CASSQEISGNNEKLFF
TGTGCCAGCAGCCAAGAGATTTCGGGTAATAATGAAAAACTGTTTTTT
>-|-|TRBJ1-5|TRBV29-1
CSVGYRDGQPQHF
TGCAGCGTTGGATACAGGGATGGTCAGCCCCAGCATTTT
>TRBD2|-|TRBJ2-1|TRBV7-2
CASSASSGIGEFF
TGTGCCAGCAGCGCGTCTAGCGGGATAGGGGAGTTCTTC
>-|-|TRBJ1-3|TRBV30
CAWSVGHSGNTIYF
TGTGCCTGGAGTGTAGGACACTCTGGAAACACCATATATTTT
>-|few|TRBJ1-1|TRBV6-5
CASRYNRYSEAFF
TGTGCCAGCAGATATAACAGGTACAGTGAAGCTTTCTTT
>TRBD2|few|TRBJ2-1|TRBV5-5
CASSLFAGGNNEQFF
TGTGCCAGCAGCTTATTCGCGGGGGGAAACAATGAGCAGTTCTTC
>-|-|TRBJ2-2|TRBV4-1
CASSLGTGGSTGELFF
TGCGCCAGCAGCCTAGGGACTGGGGGGAGCACCGGGGAGCTGTTTTTT
>-|few|TRBJ2-3|TRBV6-1
CASSEITGNTDTQYF
TGTGCCAGCAGTGAGATTACAGGCAACACAGATACGCAGTATTTT
>TRBD2|-|TRBJ2-1|TRBV19
CASSRSGDSYNEQFF
TGTGCCAGTTCTCGTAGCGGGGACTCCTACAATGAGCAGTTCTTC
>TRBD1|-|TRBJ2-1|TRBV23-1
CASSRVTGLEANEQFF
TGCGCCAGCAGTCGTGTGACAGGGCTTGAAGCCAATGAGCAGTTCTTC
>TRBD1|-|TRBJ1-2|TRBV28
CASRGVPGQGPLSGYTF
TGTGCCAGCAGGGGAGTCCCGGGACAGGGTCCCTTGAGTGGCTACACCTTC
>TRBD2|-|TRBJ2-1|TRBV29-1
CSVEGTSGNYNEQFF
TGCAGCGTTGAAGGGACTAGCGGCAACTACAATGAGCAGTTCTTC
>-|-|TRBJ2-1|TRBV7-2
CASSLVGGDNEQFF
TGTGCCAGCAGCTTAGTCGGAGGCGACAATGAGCAGTTCTTC
>TRBD2|-|TRBJ2-1|TRBV7-3
CASSSRSGTHSNEQFF
TGTGCCAGCAGCTCGCGTAGCGGGACGCATAGTAATGAGCAGTTCTTC
>TRBD2|once|TRBJ2-1|TRBV9
CASSLAGTGDEQFF
TGTGCCAGCAGTCTAGCGGGAACTGGGGATGAGCAGTTCTTC
>TRBD1|-|TRBJ2-1|TRBV4-1
CASSHPGQVYNEQFF
TGCGCCAGCAGCCACCCGGGACAGGTTTACAATGAGCAGTTCTTC